Included here is one T cell receptor beta chain sequence, with context. Its antigen is undetermined. The sample comes from a study of T-cell reconstitution after alpha-beta-depleted transplantation in children. Unique molecular identifiers featured in how the TCRbeta library was prepared. Each CDR3 protein is one row after TCRdb ran MiXCR on the PCR reads. The sample lists fewer than 450,000 distinct CDR3 sequences, about a sixth occurring once. Whole-study findings and limits: The study reportedly traced alpha-beta T cells about two months after transplant to several hundred expanded graft clones. The origin of high day-60 TCRbeta diversity in some patients lay in surviving recipient T cells and thymic progenitors. T-cell counts and diversity were attributed mostly to newly produced T cells one year after transplant.

The CDR3 is 16 residues long. Per the germline V gene, CDR1 is SGHAT and CDR2 is FQNNGV. V was shortened by 4 bases and J by 6 bases, with 18 bases between the two germline ends. V and J are TRBV11-2 and TRBJ2-2; TRBD2 is a possible D gene (6 bases). The receptor's source is a male patient between 2 and 9 years old who had a stem cell transplant for acute lymphoblastic leukemia, so the T cells may come from the graft donor. This material consisted of PBMCs, mostly from graft donor cells, taken 360 days after TCRalphabeta/CD19-depleted stem cell transplant. The chain's CDR3 is CASSSARGGGSGELFF. The CDR3 DNA reads as TGTGCCAGCAGCTCTGCGAGGGGCGGAGGGTCCGGGGAGCTGTTTTTT.